Listed below are T cell receptor beta chains from one sample, sequenced in a study of shared clonotypes between healthy human individuals. The data were produced by immunoSEQ multiplex PCR, yet TCRdb's version contains in-frame clones alone and is incomplete. The sample lists some 450,000 clones; 60% to 80% were seen once. Sequenced sample: PBMCs. Source of these receptors: a woman aged 40-49 years in good health. Some clones in this sample may be carry-over from other donors' samples. Each CDR3 is given with its conserved first and last residue. Each record gives: D gene, J gene, V gene, clone size, CDR3 protein, CDR3 DNA. The D gene is left open where the match is weak. Clone sizes are given selectively: once, few, many, or a class where the clone is expanded.

D gene: -
J gene: TRBJ2-1
V gene: TRBV19
clone size: -
CDR3 protein: CASSIRFPAGPPRYNEQFF
CDR3 DNA: TGTGCCAGTAGTATTAGGTTCCCGGCGGGACCCCCGAGATACAATGAGCAGTTCTTC

D gene: TRBD2
J gene: TRBJ2-1
V gene: TRBV30
clone size: -
CDR3 protein: CAWSSPASGRAGEQFF
CDR3 DNA: TGTGCCTGGAGTTCTCCTGCTAGCGGGAGGGCCGGGGAGCAGTTCTTC

D gene: -
J gene: TRBJ1-1
V gene: TRBV18
clone size: many
CDR3 protein: CASSPPLGLTEAFF
CDR3 DNA: TGTGCCAGCTCACCACCGCTGGGTCTCACTGAAGCTTTCTTT

D gene: -
J gene: TRBJ2-3
V gene: TRBV19
clone size: -
CDR3 protein: CASRVKTSTDTQYF
CDR3 DNA: TGTGCCAGTAGAGTCAAAACTAGCACAGATACGCAGTATTTT

D gene: TRBD1
J gene: TRBJ2-7
V gene: TRBV14
clone size: -
CDR3 protein: CASSQMGQTRDEQYF
CDR3 DNA: TGTGCCAGCAGCCAGATGGGACAGACTCGGGACGAGCAGTACTTC

D gene: -
J gene: TRBJ2-7
V gene: TRBV5-4
clone size: -
CDR3 protein: CASSLDRAGAYEQYF
CDR3 DNA: TGTGCCAGCAGCTTGGATCGAGCGGGTGCCTACGAGCAGTACTTC

D gene: -
J gene: TRBJ1-4
V gene: TRBV5-5
clone size: once
CDR3 protein: CASSLLQGTNEKLFF
CDR3 DNA: TGTGCCAGCAGCTTGCTTCAGGGGACTAATGAAAAACTGTTTTTT

D gene: TRBD1
J gene: TRBJ2-7
V gene: TRBV18
clone size: -
CDR3 protein: CASSPRGGQVNYEQYF
CDR3 DNA: TGTGCCAGCTCACCACGAGGGGGACAGGTCAACTACGAGCAGTACTTC

D gene: TRBD2
J gene: TRBJ2-3
V gene: TRBV7-2
clone size: -
CDR3 protein: CASSLVVAGPSTDTQYF
CDR3 DNA: TGTGCCAGCAGCTTAGTGGTAGCGGGACCTAGCACAGATACGCAGTATTTT

D gene: -
J gene: TRBJ1-1
V gene: TRBV7-6
clone size: few
CDR3 protein: CASSLNYWTAEGNTEAFF
CDR3 DNA: TGTGCCAGCAGCTTAAATTATTGGACAGCAGAGGGGAACACTGAAGCTTTCTTT

D gene: -
J gene: TRBJ2-1
V gene: TRBV2
clone size: -
CDR3 protein: CASSLLGGTINEQFF
CDR3 DNA: TGTGCCAGCAGTCTTCTCGGGGGTACGATTAATGAGCAGTTCTTC

D gene: TRBD2
J gene: TRBJ2-7
V gene: TRBV5-1
clone size: -
CDR3 protein: CASRGTSGTYEQYF
CDR3 DNA: TGCGCCAGCAGGGGGACTAGCGGGACCTACGAGCAGTACTTC

D gene: TRBD1
J gene: TRBJ1-1
V gene: TRBV7-2
clone size: -
CDR3 protein: CASSLVRQGGTEAFF
CDR3 DNA: TGTGCCAGCAGCTTAGTTCGGCAGGGGGGCACTGAAGCTTTCTTT

D gene: -
J gene: TRBJ1-2
V gene: TRBV15
clone size: -
CDR3 protein: CATSRDLGDGYTF
CDR3 DNA: TGTGCCACCAGCAGAGATTTGGGAGATGGCTACACCTTC

D gene: -
J gene: TRBJ1-3
V gene: TRBV25-1
clone size: few
CDR3 protein: CASSAQLDGLRNTIYF
CDR3 DNA: TGTGCCAGCAGTGCGCAACTGGACGGGCTTCGGAACACCATATATTTT

D gene: TRBD1
J gene: TRBJ1-1
V gene: TRBV5-6
clone size: -
CDR3 protein: CASSWSYGQGVNTEAFF
CDR3 DNA: TGTGCCAGCAGCTGGAGTTACGGACAGGGAGTGAACACTGAAGCTTTCTTT

D gene: -
J gene: TRBJ2-3
V gene: TRBV7-6
clone size: -
CDR3 protein: CASSLAVYQAPLGDTDTQYF
CDR3 DNA: TGTGCCAGCAGCTTAGCGGTCTACCAGGCCCCTTTAGGAGACACAGATACGCAGTATTTT

D gene: -
J gene: TRBJ2-5
V gene: TRBV19
clone size: few
CDR3 protein: CASSIQQGPQETQYF
CDR3 DNA: TGTGCCAGTAGTATACAGCAGGGGCCTCAAGAGACCCAGTACTTC

D gene: TRBD1
J gene: TRBJ1-1
V gene: TRBV5-6
clone size: -
CDR3 protein: CASSGTGGNTEAFF
CDR3 DNA: TGTGCCAGCAGCGGGACAGGCGGGAACACTGAAGCTTTCTTT

D gene: -
J gene: TRBJ2-7
V gene: TRBV7-9
clone size: -
CDR3 protein: CASSHGDTYEQYF
CDR3 DNA: TGTGCCAGCAGCCATGGGGACACCTACGAGCAGTACTTC

D gene: -
J gene: TRBJ2-1
V gene: TRBV7-8
clone size: few
CDR3 protein: CASSLGVQGSSYNEQFF
CDR3 DNA: TGTGCCAGCAGCTTAGGAGTGCAGGGAAGCTCCTACAATGAGCAGTTCTTC

D gene: -
J gene: TRBJ2-7
V gene: TRBV10-1
clone size: -
CDR3 protein: CASGRRMPHYEQYF
CDR3 DNA: TGCGCCAGCGGGAGGAGGATGCCGCACTACGAGCAGTACTTC

D gene: TRBD2
J gene: TRBJ2-1
V gene: TRBV9
clone size: -
CDR3 protein: CASSVATSGTLGNEQFF
CDR3 DNA: TGTGCCAGCAGCGTTGCGACTAGCGGGACTCTTGGGAATGAGCAGTTCTTC

D gene: -
J gene: TRBJ2-3
V gene: TRBV6-1
clone size: -
CDR3 protein: CASSEVGGSADTQYF
CDR3 DNA: TGTGCCAGCAGTGAAGTGGGTGGGAGTGCAGATACGCAGTATTTT

D gene: TRBD1
J gene: TRBJ1-2
V gene: TRBV4-2
clone size: -
CDR3 protein: CASSQTGQGLGYGYTF
CDR3 DNA: TGTGCCAGCAGCCAAACTGGACAGGGTCTTGGTTATGGCTACACCTTC

D gene: -
J gene: TRBJ1-2
V gene: TRBV30
clone size: once
CDR3 protein: CAWSVGLWELNGYTF
CDR3 DNA: TGTGCCTGGAGTGTCGGTCTATGGGAGCTAAATGGCTACACCTTC

D gene: -
J gene: TRBJ2-5
V gene: TRBV5-4
clone size: -
CDR3 protein: CASSKGPGQVGETQYF
CDR3 DNA: TGTGCCAGCAGCAAGGGTCCGGGACAAGTGGGGGAGACCCAGTACTTC

D gene: -
J gene: TRBJ2-1
V gene: TRBV9
clone size: -
CDR3 protein: CASSVGRDMGSYNEQFF
CDR3 DNA: TGTGCCAGCAGCGTAGGCAGGGATATGGGGTCCTACAATGAGCAGTTCTTC

D gene: -
J gene: TRBJ1-1
V gene: TRBV10-3
clone size: -
CDR3 protein: CAIRQTNTEAFF
CDR3 DNA: TGTGCCATCAGACAGACGAACACTGAAGCTTTCTTT

D gene: -
J gene: TRBJ2-3
V gene: TRBV11-3
clone size: -
CDR3 protein: CASSLGKIETDTQYF
CDR3 DNA: TGTGCCAGCAGCTTAGGCAAAATCGAGACAGATACGCAGTATTTT

D gene: TRBD1
J gene: TRBJ1-2
V gene: TRBV5-6
clone size: -
CDR3 protein: CASSFQDRTNYGYTF
CDR3 DNA: TGTGCCAGCAGCTTCCAGGACAGGACCAACTATGGCTACACCTTC

D gene: -
J gene: TRBJ2-5
V gene: TRBV5-4
clone size: -
CDR3 protein: CASTEGAEETQYF
CDR3 DNA: TGTGCCAGCACCGAAGGGGCCGAAGAGACCCAGTACTTC

D gene: -
J gene: TRBJ2-5
V gene: TRBV28
clone size: -
CDR3 protein: CASSSGTPETQYF
CDR3 DNA: TGTGCCAGCAGCTCCGGGACGCCAGAGACCCAGTACTTC

D gene: TRBD2
J gene: TRBJ2-3
V gene: TRBV18
clone size: -
CDR3 protein: CASSPTSGRDDTQYF
CDR3 DNA: TGTGCCAGCTCACCGACTAGCGGGAGGGACGATACGCAGTATTTT

D gene: -
J gene: TRBJ2-3
V gene: TRBV5-5
clone size: -
CDR3 protein: CASSTGLTDTQYF
CDR3 DNA: TGTGCCAGCAGTACTGGCCTCACAGATACGCAGTATTTT

D gene: TRBD1
J gene: TRBJ2-1
V gene: TRBV5-6
clone size: -
CDR3 protein: CASSLEPGQINEQFF
CDR3 DNA: TGTGCCAGCAGCTTGGAACCGGGACAGATCAATGAGCAGTTCTTC

D gene: TRBD1
J gene: TRBJ2-3
V gene: TRBV28
clone size: -
CDR3 protein: CASSLSLGTGGPDTQYF
CDR3 DNA: TGTGCCAGCAGTTTGTCGTTGGGGACAGGGGGCCCAGATACGCAGTATTTT

D gene: TRBD2
J gene: TRBJ2-7
V gene: TRBV5-1
clone size: -
CDR3 protein: CASSLTSGGPSYEQYF
CDR3 DNA: TGCGCCAGCAGCTTGACTAGCGGGGGACCTTCCTACGAGCAGTACTTC

D gene: -
J gene: TRBJ2-1
V gene: TRBV7-9
clone size: -
CDR3 protein: CASSLVPEAYNERFF
CDR3 DNA: TGCGCCAGCAGCTTAGTTCCAGAGGCCTACAATGAGCGGTTCTTC

D gene: TRBD2
J gene: TRBJ2-1
V gene: TRBV27
clone size: -
CDR3 protein: CASSGLAGGWDEQFF
CDR3 DNA: TGTGCCAGCAGTGGGTTAGCGGGAGGGTGGGATGAGCAGTTCTTC

D gene: -
J gene: TRBJ1-1
V gene: TRBV9
clone size: -
CDR3 protein: CASSVRGLSEAFF
CDR3 DNA: TGTGCCAGCAGCGTACGCGGGTTATCTGAAGCTTTCTTT

D gene: -
J gene: TRBJ1-3
V gene: TRBV30
clone size: -
CDR3 protein: CAWSLGTLSGNTIYF
CDR3 DNA: TGTGCCTGGAGTTTGGGGACCCTCTCTGGAAACACCATATATTTT

D gene: TRBD2
J gene: TRBJ2-1
V gene: TRBV11-2
clone size: -
CDR3 protein: CASSLIGGGRGDNEQFF
CDR3 DNA: TGTGCCAGCAGCTTAATTGGCGGGGGGAGGGGAGACAATGAGCAGTTCTTC

D gene: TRBD1
J gene: TRBJ1-1
V gene: TRBV5-1
clone size: once
CDR3 protein: CASSRDSEAFF
CDR3 DNA: TGCGCCAGCAGTCGGGACAGTGAAGCTTTCTTT

D gene: -
J gene: TRBJ2-6
V gene: TRBV11-2
clone size: -
CDR3 protein: CASSSLSGREIGANVLTF
CDR3 DNA: TGTGCCAGCAGCTCCCTGTCGGGGCGGGAAATTGGGGCCAACGTCCTGACTTTC

D gene: -
J gene: TRBJ2-1
V gene: TRBV9
clone size: -
CDR3 protein: CASSVAVGISPNEQFF
CDR3 DNA: TGTGCCAGCAGCGTAGCAGTGGGAATTTCCCCCAATGAGCAGTTCTTC

D gene: TRBD2
J gene: TRBJ2-6
V gene: TRBV5-6
clone size: -
CDR3 protein: CASSPTSGSSGANVLTF
CDR3 DNA: TGTGCCAGCAGCCCTACTAGCGGGAGCTCTGGGGCCAACGTCCTGACTTTC

D gene: TRBD2
J gene: TRBJ2-7
V gene: TRBV7-8
clone size: -
CDR3 protein: CASSSPGLAGYEQYF
CDR3 DNA: TGTGCCAGCAGCTCCCCGGGACTAGCGGGTTACGAGCAGTACTTC

D gene: TRBD2
J gene: TRBJ2-1
V gene: TRBV9
clone size: -
CDR3 protein: CASSVAPRRVAGPNSYNEQFF
CDR3 DNA: TGTGCCAGCAGCGTAGCCCCTCGTAGGGTAGCGGGACCCAATTCCTACAATGAGCAGTTCTTC

D gene: -
J gene: TRBJ2-7
V gene: TRBV6-1
clone size: -
CDR3 protein: CASSDLGPKDF
CDR3 DNA: TGTGCCAGCAGTGACCTAGGCCCCAAGGACTTC

D gene: -
J gene: TRBJ2-7
V gene: TRBV20-1
clone size: -
CDR3 protein: CSASLAYEQYF
CDR3 DNA: TGCAGTGCGAGTCTTGCCTACGAGCAGTACTTC

D gene: -
J gene: TRBJ1-1
V gene: TRBV30
clone size: -
CDR3 protein: CAWSLKGWTEAFF
CDR3 DNA: TGTGCCTGGAGTTTGAAGGGATGGACTGAAGCTTTCTTT

D gene: -
J gene: TRBJ1-1
V gene: TRBV28
clone size: -
CDR3 protein: CASSLRGARTEAFF
CDR3 DNA: TGTGCCAGCAGTTTAAGGGGGGCTCGGACTGAAGCTTTCTTT

D gene: -
J gene: TRBJ2-7
V gene: TRBV2
clone size: -
CDR3 protein: CASSEALPITYEQYF
CDR3 DNA: TGTGCCAGCAGTGAAGCGCTTCCTATTACCTACGAGCAGTACTTC

D gene: TRBD2
J gene: TRBJ2-7
V gene: TRBV5-1
clone size: -
CDR3 protein: CASSRGLAGGSSYEQYF
CDR3 DNA: TGCGCCAGCAGTCGGGGACTAGCGGGAGGAAGCTCCTACGAGCAGTACTTC

D gene: -
J gene: TRBJ2-7
V gene: TRBV7-2
clone size: -
CDR3 protein: CASSLVSYEQYF
CDR3 DNA: TGTGCCAGCAGCTTAGTCAGCTACGAGCAGTACTTC

D gene: TRBD2
J gene: TRBJ2-1
V gene: TRBV28
clone size: few
CDR3 protein: CASTLAGANEQFF
CDR3 DNA: TGTGCCAGTACTCTAGCGGGAGCCAATGAGCAGTTCTTC